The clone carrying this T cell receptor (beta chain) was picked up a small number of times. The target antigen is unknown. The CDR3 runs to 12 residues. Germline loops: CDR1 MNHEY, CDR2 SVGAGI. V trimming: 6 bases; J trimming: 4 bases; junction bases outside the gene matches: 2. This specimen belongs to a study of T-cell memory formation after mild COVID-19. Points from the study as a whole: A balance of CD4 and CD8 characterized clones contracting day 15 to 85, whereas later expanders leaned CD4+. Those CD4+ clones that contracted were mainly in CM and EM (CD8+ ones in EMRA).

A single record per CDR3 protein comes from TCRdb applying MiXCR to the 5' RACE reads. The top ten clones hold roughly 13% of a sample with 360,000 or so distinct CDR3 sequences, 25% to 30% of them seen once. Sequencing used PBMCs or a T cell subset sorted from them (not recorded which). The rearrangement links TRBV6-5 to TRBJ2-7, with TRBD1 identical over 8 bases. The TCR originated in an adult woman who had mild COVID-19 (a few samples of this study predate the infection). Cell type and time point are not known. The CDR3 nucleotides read TGTGCCAGCAGAAGGACAGGGTACGAGCAGTACTTC. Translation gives CASRRTGYEQYF.